This T cell receptor beta chain was sequenced for a study of T-cell memory formation after mild COVID-19. The V end lost 3 bases, the J end lost 6 bases, and 15 bases lay between the germline ends. The CDR3 is 14 residues long. CDR1 and CDR2 (germline): MGHDK, SYGVNS. This clonotype was detected only a few times. Each CDR3 protein is one row after TCRdb ran MiXCR on the 5' RACE reads. This table has 50,000 or so distinct CDR3 sequences, around 10% appearing once. The chain recombines TRBV25-1 with TRBJ2-7, with D possibly called TRBD1 or TRBD2 (5 bases each). The sequence derives from an adult woman who had mild COVID-19 (a few samples of this study predate the infection). Cell type and time point are not known. Sequencing was carried out using PBMCs or a T cell subset sorted from them (not recorded which). The CDR3 nucleotides read TGTGCCAGCAGTGATGGGGAGACAGTCGCCGAGCAGTACTTC. Translation: CASSDGETVAEQYF.